This T cell receptor beta chain appears in the sequencing data of a study of identical twins. Trimming removed 8 bases at V and 7 bases at J, with 24 bases between. This CDR3 has 16 residues. This clonotype was found a few times. TCRdb fed the 5' RACE reads into MiXCR, producing one record per CDR3 protein. The table records hundreds of thousands of distinct CDR3 sequences, approximately 18% of them present only once. This sample also belongs to another study, concerning T cells expressing NK-cell markers.

The TCR was taken from a young woman in good health. Material for sequencing was PBMCs. The chain couples TRBV12-3 or TRBV12-4 to TRBJ2-1; a possible D gene is TRBD2 (5 bases). The CDR3 protein is CASSLGRAPGVNEQFF. CDR3 coding DNA: TGTGCCAGCTCCCTCGGCCGCGCACCCGGGGTAAATGAGCAGTTCTTC.